This TCR beta chain was recovered during a study of Tregs in tolerant kidney transplant recipients. In the study overall: A roughly 3-day belatacept mixed lymphocyte reaction, sometimes plus 5-day graft donor restimulation, preceded CD4+CD25+CD127- sorting. Antibodies separated recipient from donor cells.

Overall study results and limits: Biological reproducibility was not directly addressed, but technical replication error appeared minimal. The most relevant donor-specific Treg TCRbeta repertoire apparently came from expansion with activated donor B cells.

Of note for this clone: The antigen is undetermined.

TCRdb keeps only in-frame clones here, not all; method: immunoSEQ multiplex PCR. The table includes 15,000 to 20,000 clones, about 57% detected once. CDR3 size: 13 residues. V lost 0 bases, J lost 12 bases, and 12 bases lay in between. Germline V gene sequence: CDR1 SGHTA, CDR2 FQGNSA. The source of this sequence is a human donor in good health. The J gene is TRBJ2-1, the V gene TRBV7-2, with D hard to call. Sequencing used Tregs from blood cultured with allogeneic cells. The CDR3 loop reads CASSLANARGQFF. The CDR3 DNA is TGTGCCAGCAGCTTAGCTAACGCCCGCGGGCAGTTCTTC.